The 27 T cell receptor beta chains below all came from one sample that was sequenced in a study of blood T cell repertoires in COVID-19. Profiled with immunoSEQ multiplex PCR; TCRdb holds only in-frame clones, not every one. The data show roughly 250,000 clones, with approximately 79% seen just once and around 3.6% held by the top ten. The specimen sequenced was peripheral blood. The origin of the receptors is a woman aged 40 to 50 with active or convalescent COVID-19.

The chain uses TRBV7-9 and TRBJ2-3, with D tentatively TRBD1 (6 bases). V was clipped by 5 bases and J by 0 bases, with 12 bases between them. The length of the CDR3 is 15 residues. The germline CDR1 and CDR2 sequences are SEHNR and FQNEAQ (reference sequence). DNA of the CDR3: TGTGCCAGCAGCATATACAGGGAGAGCACAGATACGCAGTATTTT. Amino acids: CASSIYRESTDTQYF.

This clone is a singleton in its sample. The rearrangement links TRBV30 to TRBJ1-2, with D perhaps matching TRBD1 (5 bases). CDR1 is GTSNPN and CDR2 is SVGIG in the germline V gene (reference sequence). The CDR3 totals 14 residues. Trimming pared 4 bases from V and 3 bases from J, leaving 15 bases between. CDR3 nucleotides: TGTGCCTGGACCCCACCGGGGGGTTACTATGGCTACACCTTC. Its translation is CAWTPPGGYYGYTF.

This sequence joins TRBV5-5 and TRBJ2-7; TRBD2 matches 7 bases. Germline V gene sequence: CDR1 SGHKS, CDR2 YYEKEE (reference sequence). This CDR3 contains 13 residues. The ends lost 4 bases at V and 6 bases at J; junction bases unmatched: 7. CDR3 nucleotides: TGTGCCAGCAGCACCGGGACTAAGGGCGAGCAGTACTTC. Its translation: CASSTGTKGEQYF.

The V and J genes are TRBV7-6 and TRBJ2-7; D is unclear. V dropped 0 bases and J dropped 3 bases, with 6 bases sitting between them. In germline, CDR1 is SGHVS, CDR2 FNYEAQ. The CDR3 covers 13 residues. The CDR3 is CASSLAASYEQYF. In DNA, the CDR3 is TGTGCCAGCAGCTTAGCGGCCAGCTACGAGCAGTACTTC.

This clone showed up just a few times. The J gene is TRBJ2-7, the V gene TRBV20-1, with D possibly matching TRBD2 (5 bases). The V end was cut by 3 bases, the J end by 6 bases, with 18 bases between. Germline V CDR1 and CDR2: DFQATT, SNEGSKA (reference sequence). This CDR3 spans 14 amino acids. Written as DNA, the CDR3 is TGCAGTGCTAGTGGGCTAGCCTCTTCGGCCGAGCAGTACTTC. Residues: CSASGLASSAEQYF.

The chain links TRBV5-5 to TRBJ1-2; 7 bases match TRBD1. This CDR3 is built from 14 residues. Germline V CDR1 and CDR2: SGHKS, YYEKEE (reference sequence). Trimming removed 4 bases from V and 2 bases from J; junction bases left unmatched: 5. This CDR3 reads CASSAGQINYGYTF. The CDR3 nucleotides read TGTGCCAGCAGCGCGGGACAGATCAACTATGGCTACACCTTC.

This clone was counted a single time. V and J are TRBV6-5 and TRBJ2-2; D not certain. This CDR3 is 15 amino acids long. Germline CDR1 is MNHEY and CDR2 is SVGAGI. With 2 bases removed from V and 0 bases from J, the gap between germline ends came to 7 bases. Written as DNA, the CDR3 is TGTGCCAGCAGTTACGGCCGCACGAACACCGGGGAGCTGTTTTTT. Translating it yields CASSYGRTNTGELFF.

V gene TRBV27 combines with J gene TRBJ1-2; D is uncertain. The CDR3 covers 13 residues. With 5 bases removed from V and 5 bases from J, the gap between germline ends came to 12 bases. In germline, CDR1 is MNHEY, CDR2 SMNVEV (reference sequence). The CDR3, as DNA: TGTGCCAGCAGTCCGGGAGGGTTTTATGGCTACACCTTC. As protein: CASSPGGFYGYTF.

This rearrangement joins TRBV4-2 to TRBJ2-5; D is possibly TRBD1 (6 bases). Germline V gene sequence: CDR1 LGHNA, CDR2 YNFKEQ. The CDR3 runs to 15 residues. V was trimmed by 0 bases and J by 3 bases, leaving 11 bases between them. DNA of the CDR3: TGTGCCAGCAGCCAAGAAACCAACAGGGAAGAGACCCAGTACTTC. Translated, it gives CASSQETNREETQYF.

The chain joins TRBV19 to TRBJ1-5, with D hard to call. The CDR3 sequence is 16 residues long. With 9 bases removed from V and 3 bases from J, the gap between germline ends came to 21 bases. CDR1 is LNHDA, CDR2 SQIVND, per germline (reference sequence). The CDR3 loop reads CASTNPMTGINQPQHF. The CDR3 DNA sequence: TGTGCCAGCACGAATCCAATGACGGGGATCAATCAGCCCCAGCATTTT.

V usage is TRBV2 and J usage is TRBJ1-6, with D tentatively TRBD1 (6 bases). V was clipped by 2 bases and J by 10 bases, with 21 bases between them. The CDR3 is 17 amino acids. CDR1 and CDR2 from the germline V gene are SNHLY and FYNNEI. This CDR3 is CASSETGTRELYSPLHF. The CDR3 DNA sequence: TGTGCCAGCAGTGAAACAGGGACCCGGGAACTTTACTCACCCCTCCACTTT.

This clone was seen a few times. The chain uses TRBV14 and TRBJ1-4; D is unresolved. V was trimmed by 3 bases and J by 9 bases, leaving 11 bases between them. This CDR3 has 13 amino acids. Germline V gene data show CDR1 as SGHDN and CDR2 as FVKESK. The CDR3 region has the DNA TGTGCCAGCAGCCAGGATTACAGACAAAAACTGTTTTTT. It is translated as CASSQDYRQKLFF.

The gene calls are TRBV9 and TRBJ1-2; no definite D call. Trimming shortened V by 0 bases and J by 0 bases, and 12 bases separated the two germline ends. The germline CDR1 and CDR2 sequences are SGDLS and YYNGEE. The CDR3 length is 16 residues. CDR3 DNA sequence: TGTGCCAGCAGCGTAGGGTCCACTCCTTCTAACTATGGCTACACCTTC. This translates into CASSVGSTPSNYGYTF. Full variable domain (missing parts from reference TRBV9 and TRBJ1-2): DSGVTQTPKHLITATGQRVTLRCSPRSGDLSVYWYQQSLDQGLQFLIQYYNGEERAKGNILERFSAQQFPDLHSELNLSSLELGDSALYFCASSVGSTPSNYGYTFGSGTRLTVV.

About this clone: The sample has other DNA sequences that encode this CDR3 too. V usage is TRBV5-1 and J usage is TRBJ2-2, with D uncertain. CDR3 size: 15 residues. Per germline, CDR1 SGHRS and CDR2 YFSETQ. The V end lost 5 bases, the J end lost 1 base, and 12 bases lay between the germline ends. CDR3 residues: CASSLGGLNTGELFF. Here the CDR3 DNA reads TGCGCCAGCAGTCTTGGTGGGCTGAACACCGGGGAGCTGTTTTTT. Full variable domain (remainder filled in from reference TRBV5-1 and TRBJ2-2): KAGVTQTPRYLIKTRGQQVTLSCSPISGHRSVSWYQQTPGQGLQFLFEYFSETQRNKGNFPGRFSGRQFSNSRSEMNVSTLELGDSALYLCASSLGGLNTGELFFGEGSRLTVL.

A word on this clone: This sample also contains other DNA sequences that code for the same CDR3. J is TRBJ1-5 and V is TRBV29-1, with D possibly being TRBD1 (5 bases). V was shortened by 4 bases and J by 3 bases, with 10 bases between the two germline ends. The CDR3 is 13 amino acids. CDR1 and CDR2 (germline): SQVTM, ANQGSEA. The CDR3 DNA is TGCAGCGTTGGTGACAGTTACAATCAGCCCCAGCATTTT. This gives the protein CSVGDSYNQPQHF.

The rearrangement uses TRBV3-1 (or the pseudogene TRBV3-2) and TRBJ2-3; 7 bases line up with TRBD2. This CDR3 comprises 17 residues. J lost 4 bases, V lost 1 base, and 11 bases had no gene match. Germline values: CDR1 LGHDT, CDR2 YNNKEL (reference sequence). CDR3 loop: CASSQATWGGAPDTQYF. The DNA of the CDR3 is TGTGCCAGCAGCCAAGCTACTTGGGGGGGAGCTCCAGATACGCAGTATTTT.

A remark on this clone: Its ends do not fully match the called genes, so a read error is possible. The gene calls are TRBV4-1 and TRBJ1-3; possible D gene TRBD1, 5 bases. Per the germline V gene, CDR1 is MGHRA and CDR2 is YSYEKL. This CDR3 is built from 18 residues. The CDR3 sequence: CASSPETIQALGMNTVYF. CDR3 nucleotide sequence: TGCGCCAGCAGCCCGGAAACAATACAGGCGTTGGGTATGAACACCGTATATTTT.

This chain joins TRBV19 and TRBJ1-2; D call uncertain. The CDR3 is 14 amino acids. V lost 3 bases, J lost 5 bases, and 13 bases lay in between. CDR1 is LNHDA and CDR2 is SQIVND in the germline V gene (reference sequence). The DNA of the CDR3 is TGTGCCAGTAGTATCATTGGAGGGAATTATGGCTACACCTTC. The encoded protein is CASSIIGGNYGYTF. The complete variable domain, with remaining parts taken from reference TRBV19 and TRBJ1-2, reads DGGITQSPKYLFRKEGQNVTLSCEQNLNHDAMYWYRQDPGQGLRLIYYSQIVNDFQKGDIAEGYSVSREKKESFPLTVTSAQKNPTAFYLCASSIIGGNYGYTFGSGTRLTVV.

J is TRBJ1-5 and V is TRBV6-5, with D maybe TRBD1 (5 bases). The V and J ends lost 0 bases and 5 bases respectively, with 5 bases between them. This CDR3 is 13 amino acids long. Germline V CDR1 and CDR2: MNHEY, SVGAGI. CDR3 protein: CASSYSGDQPQHF. CDR3 in DNA: TGTGCCAGCAGTTACTCAGGGGATCAGCCCCAGCATTTT.

This chain links TRBV9 with TRBJ1-4; TRBD1 agrees at 7 bases. The germline gives CDR1 SGDLS, CDR2 YYNGEE. V shed 3 bases, J shed 6 bases, and the junction held 11 bases outside the gene matches. The CDR3 sequence is 16 residues long. The CDR3 DNA sequence: TGTGCCAGCAGCGAGGGTGACAGGGCGGGTCATGAAAAACTGTTTTTT. Translating it yields CASSEGDRAGHEKLFF.

The rearrangement joins TRBV30 to TRBJ2-5; TRBD2 matches 7 bases. The CDR3 totals 13 residues. The germline V gene encodes CDR1 GTSNPN and CDR2 SVGIG (reference sequence). Losses at the gene ends were 5 bases for V and 1 base for J; bases not matched to a gene: 4. CDR3 amino acids: CAWSGGSQETQYF. The CDR3 bases are TGTGCCTGGTCGGGGGGATCCCAAGAGACCCAGTACTTC.

This clone was detected only a few times. The chain is built from TRBV27 and TRBJ1-2; D not resolved. Germline CDR1 and CDR2: MNHEY and SMNVEV (reference sequence). CDR3 size: 13 residues. The V end was cut by 6 bases, the J end by 4 bases, with 12 bases between. CDR3 sequence: CASRKSPVYGYTF. The CDR3 DNA follows: TGTGCCAGCAGAAAATCCCCTGTCTATGGCTACACCTTC.

V and J are TRBV27 and TRBJ2-5; TRBD1 aligns across 10 bases. The germline gives CDR1 MNHEY, CDR2 SMNVEV (reference sequence). CDR3 length: 18 amino acids. Trimming removed 3 bases from V and 5 bases from J; junction bases left unmatched: 15. CDR3: CASSLQSPWTGGWETQYF. In nucleotides, the CDR3 is TGTGCCAGCAGTTTGCAATCCCCTTGGACAGGGGGATGGGAGACCCAGTACTTC.

J is TRBJ2-7 and V is TRBV29-1, with TRBD1 as a possible D gene (6 bases). Germline lookup yields CDR1 SQVTM and CDR2 ANQGSEA. V was trimmed by 6 bases and J by 2 bases, leaving 17 bases between them. The CDR3 extends over 14 amino acids. CDR3 loop: CSVAGTWRTYEQYF. Here the CDR3 DNA reads TGCAGCGTCGCCGGGACATGGAGGACCTACGAGCAGTACTTC.

V is TRBV5-1 and J is TRBJ2-1; 12 bases agree with TRBD2. Trimming at V came to 3 bases and at J to 7 bases, leaving 5 bases not matched to a gene. Germline-derived CDR1 and CDR2 are SGHRS and YFSETQ. The CDR3 covers 15 residues. CDR3: CASSSTSGGLNEQFF. CDR3 DNA sequence: TGCGCCAGCAGCTCGACTAGCGGGGGCCTTAATGAGCAGTTCTTC. The variable domain in full, with the rest retrieved from reference TRBV5-1 and TRBJ2-1, is KAGVTQTPRYLIKTRGQQVTLSCSPISGHRSVSWYQQTPGQGLQFLFEYFSETQRNKGNFPGRFSGRQFSNSRSEMNVSTLELGDSALYLCASSSTSGGLNEQFFGPGTRLTVL.

There are many counts of this clone. This chain links TRBV11-1 with TRBJ2-3; D may be TRBD2 (6 bases). The germline gives CDR1 SGHAT, CDR2 FQDESV (reference sequence). This CDR3 contains 15 residues. V shed 3 bases and J shed 0 bases, with 10 bases lying between them. The CDR3 region is CASSFGGVSTDTQYF. For the CDR3, the DNA is TGTGCCAGCAGCTTTGGAGGGGTTAGCACAGATACGCAGTATTTT. Full variable domain (remainder filled in from reference TRBV11-1 and TRBJ2-3): EAEVAQSPRYKITEKSQAVAFWCDPISGHATLYWYRQILGQGPELLVQFQDESVVDDSQLPKDRFSAERLKGVDSTLKIQPAELGDSAMYLCASSFGGVSTDTQYFGPGTRLTVL.

The chain has TRBV11-2 and TRBJ2-4, with 12 bases aligning to TRBD2. The CDR3 is made up of 15 amino acids. Trimming took 5 bases from V and 6 from J; bases not matched to a gene: 5. Germline V gene lookup returns CDR1 SGHAT and CDR2 FQNNGV. Written as DNA, the CDR3 is TGTGCCAGCAGCCCTAGCGGGGGGGCCTTAAACATTCAGTACTTC. This codes for CASSPSGGALNIQYF.